What follows describes a single T cell receptor (beta chain). The data originate from a study of Ad26.COV2.S vaccination and SARS-CoV-2 variants. The sample's treatment: roughly 19 received Ad26.COV2.S at low or high dose, single or two shots; roughly five received placebo; per-sample allocation not given. Vaccine and placebo recipients were sampled on day 63 after the first injection. Profiling relied on immunoSEQ multiplex PCR, and the TCRdb table lists in-frame clones only, not all of them. Seen here are about 440,000 clones, about 90% observed once, and the top ten hold around 4.2%. Germline CDR1 is ENHRY and CDR2 is SYGVKD. The CDR3 length is 16 residues. Unmatched junction bases numbered 4, after V lost 0 bases and J lost 5 bases.

J is TRBJ2-2 and V is TRBV10-3; 9 nucleotides agree with TRBD2. The TCR originated in a person between 18 and 59 years old who received the Ad26.COV2.S COVID-19 vaccine or a placebo. Sequencing was performed on peripheral blood, taken in a trial of Ad26.COV2.S vaccine versus placebo. The CDR3 region is CAISESLAGITGELFF. The CDR3 DNA reads TGTGCCATCAGTGAGTCCCTAGCGGGAATAACCGGGGAGCTGTTTTTT.